This T cell receptor (beta chain) was found in a study of T cell repertoires in cytomegalovirus infection. Study-wide context: Signatures in public TCR beta sequences pointed to both CMV infection and matching HLA type. Study-wide findings and caveats: There were HLA-C-restricted CMV-specific TCR beta clonotypes dominating the ex vivo response. Totalled public TCR beta family frequency picked out people who carried CMV plus the relevant HLA.

TCRdb independently ran MiXCR on the reads; one entry per CDR3 protein. This table holds hundreds of thousands of distinct CDR3 sequences, approximately 32% found once. This clonotype was observed at least ten times. Its antigen is undetermined. This TCR came from a human donor in good health (CMV status not recorded). Some clones in this sample may be carry-over from other donors' samples. This specimen was cultured CD8+ T cells from PBMCs, taken from culture after CMV antigen stimulation.

Here the CDR3 reads CASSLGRGVLGEQYF. CDR3 bases: TGTGCCAGCAGTTTAGGGCGGGGGGTCCTTGGGGAGCAGTACTTC. The chain links TRBV12-3 or TRBV12-4 to TRBJ2-7; 8 bases fit TRBD2. Germline trimming cut 1 base from V and 7 bases from J; bases unmatched to any gene: 9. The CDR3 length is 15 residues.